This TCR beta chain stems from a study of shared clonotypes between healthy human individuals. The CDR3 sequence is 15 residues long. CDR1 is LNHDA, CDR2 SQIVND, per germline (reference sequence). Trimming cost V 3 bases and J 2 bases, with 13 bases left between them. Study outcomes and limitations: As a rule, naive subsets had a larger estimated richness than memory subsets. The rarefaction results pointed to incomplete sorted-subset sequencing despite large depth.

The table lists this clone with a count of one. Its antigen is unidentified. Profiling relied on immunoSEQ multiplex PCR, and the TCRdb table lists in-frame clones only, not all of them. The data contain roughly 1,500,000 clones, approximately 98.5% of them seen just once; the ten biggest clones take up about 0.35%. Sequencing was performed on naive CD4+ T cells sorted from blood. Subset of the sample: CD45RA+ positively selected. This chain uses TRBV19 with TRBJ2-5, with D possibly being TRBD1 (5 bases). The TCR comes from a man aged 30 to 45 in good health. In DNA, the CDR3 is TGTGCCAGTAGTATCGCTCAGGGTGGGCAAGAGACCCAGTACTTC. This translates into CASSIAQGGQETQYF.